One and the same sample provided the 31 T cell receptor beta chains below, sequenced in a study of cytomegalovirus exposure and HLA in healthy donors. 13 Jbeta primers and 60 Vbeta primers were used for the PCR. Using immunoSEQ multiplex PCR, the repertoire was profiled, and TCRdb retains in-frame clones only, with some absent. The sample's table shows roughly 78,000 clones. Sample: PBMCs. The receptors shown here come from a boy between 10 and 17 years old in good health and CMV-seronegative.

This chain links TRBV4-1 with TRBJ2-7; 10 bases line up with TRBD2. Germline V lookup: CDR1 MGHRA, CDR2 YSYEKL. The CDR3 covers 18 residues. Trimming at V came to 1 base and at J to 2 bases, leaving 11 bases not matched to a gene. In DNA form, the CDR3 reads TGCGCCAGCAGCCAAGGCTTTGGGGGACTAGCGCCGGCCTACGAGCAGTACTTC. Translated: CASSQGFGGLAPAYEQYF.

The chain carries TRBV18 and TRBJ2-5, with D perhaps TRBD2 (6 bases). CDR3 length equals 16 residues. V lost 1 base, J lost 6 bases, and 18 bases lay in between. Per germline, CDR1 KGHSH and CDR2 LQKENI. The CDR3: CASSPLVGGVLQTQYF. The CDR3, as DNA: TGTGCCAGCTCACCACTTGTCGGAGGGGTCCTCCAGACCCAGTACTTC.

J is TRBJ2-1 and V is TRBV10-3, with TRBD1 as a possible D gene (6 bases). The CDR3 is made up of 16 amino acids. Per germline, CDR1 ENHRY and CDR2 SYGVKD. V lost 7 bases and J lost 0, with 16 bases in between. DNA for the CDR3: TGTGCCATCAATAAAGGGGGTGGGGGCTCCTACAATGAGCAGTTCTTC. This translates into CAINKGGGGSYNEQFF.

The chain combines TRBV11-3 with TRBJ2-7; 8 bases agree with TRBD1. The CDR3 sequence is 13 residues long. The trim removed 5 bases at V and 4 bases at J, leaving 4 bases unmatched. The germline V gene encodes CDR1 SGHNT and CDR2 YENEEA. CDR3 sequence reads: CASSPGTGYEQYF. The CDR3 DNA is TGTGCCAGCAGCCCAGGGACAGGTTACGAGCAGTACTTC.

V gene TRBV18 combines with J gene TRBJ2-7; D may be TRBD2 (6 bases). The V end was cut by 0 bases, the J end by 6 bases, with 9 bases between. There are 13 residues in the CDR3. From germline, CDR1 is KGHSH and CDR2 LQKENI. The CDR3 nucleotides read TGTGCCAGCTCACCACCTCCGGGGGTCGAGCAGTACTTC. It codes for CASSPPPGVEQYF.

The gene calls are TRBV11-2 and TRBJ1-6; 8 nucleotides agree with TRBD1. Germline lookup yields CDR1 SGHAT and CDR2 FQNNGV. V lost 4 bases and J lost 7; bases outside the gene matches: 9. The CDR3 runs 16 residues. CDR3 sequence: CASSSSDREWNSPLHF. In DNA form, the CDR3 reads TGTGCCAGCAGCTCTTCGGACAGGGAGTGGAATTCACCCCTCCACTTT.

This chain joins TRBV6-1 and TRBJ2-7; D is possibly TRBD1 (6 bases). The CDR3 sequence is 14 residues long. V lost 0 bases and J 7 bases, leaving 13 bases between the germline ends. Germline V gene lookup returns CDR1 MNHNS and CDR2 SASEGT. Here the CDR3 DNA reads TGTGCCAGCAGTGAAGCTGTCAGGGGCGGGGAGCAGTACTTC. Protein sequence: CASSEAVRGGEQYF.

The genes are TRBV5-1 and TRBJ2-1; 11 nucleotides match TRBD2. CDR1 SGHRS and CDR2 YFSETQ come from the germline V gene. The CDR3 has 16 amino acids. The junction had 3 bases not matched to a gene; V was cut back by 0 bases and J by 4 bases. This chain's CDR3 is CASSLGGTSGYNEQFF. CDR3 DNA: TGCGCCAGCAGCTTGGGTGGGACTAGCGGATACAATGAGCAGTTCTTC.

This chain links TRBV18 with TRBJ1-3; D remains unclear. The germline V gene encodes CDR1 KGHSH and CDR2 LQKENI. Between the trimmed V and J ends, which lost 6 bases and 0 bases, there was a span of 6 bases. There are 13 residues in the CDR3. CDR3 sequence: CASSESSGNTIYF. The CDR3 nucleotides read TGTGCCAGCTCCGAGAGCTCTGGAAACACCATATATTTT.

The chain couples TRBV4-1 to TRBJ2-7; tentatively, D is TRBD1 (5 bases). Germline CDR1 reads MGHRA; CDR2 reads YSYEKL. The V end lost 1 base, the J end lost 7 bases, and 11 bases lay between the germline ends. CDR3 size: 13 residues. The CDR3 nucleotides are TGCGCCAGCAGCCAAGGGGCAGGGTCAGAGCAGTACTTC. Residues: CASSQGAGSEQYF.

The chain recombines TRBV5-6 with TRBJ2-1, with D unresolved. The V and J ends lost 3 bases and 5 bases respectively, with 15 bases between them. The CDR3 covers 15 residues. Looked up from germline, CDR1 is SGHDT and CDR2 is YYEEEE. DNA of the CDR3: TGTGCCAGCAGCTCAGTAGCACCTAGGAACAATGAGCAGTTCTTC. Encoded protein: CASSSVAPRNNEQFF.

This rearrangement joins TRBV6-6 to TRBJ1-1; 7 positions agree with TRBD1. Germline V gene lookup returns CDR1 MNHNY and CDR2 SVGAGI (reference sequence). The ends lost 1 base at V and 8 bases at J; junction bases unmatched: 4. This CDR3 has 13 residues. In nucleotides, the CDR3 is TGTGCCAGCAGTTACTTGCCGGGACAGGAAGCTTTCTTT. Translated, it gives CASSYLPGQEAFF.

The chain combines TRBV4-2 with TRBJ1-1; 8 bases line up with TRBD1. The junction had 7 bases not matched to a gene; V was cut back by 2 bases and J by 8 bases. The CDR3 runs to 14 residues. Germline CDR1 LGHNA, CDR2 YNFKEQ. The CDR3 nucleotides are TGTGCCAGCAGCCAACCACCCGGGACAGGAGAAGCTTTCTTT. Protein sequence: CASSQPPGTGEAFF.

The V call is TRBV30, the J call TRBJ2-6; 16 nucleotides agree with TRBD2. In germline, CDR1 is GTSNPN, CDR2 SVGIG (reference sequence). Trimming removed 8 bases from V and 0 bases from J; junction bases left unmatched: 10. This CDR3 is built from 19 residues. The CDR3 is CARGLAGGLGSSGANVLTF. In DNA form, the CDR3 reads TGTGCCCGGGGACTAGCGGGGGGGCTTGGAAGCTCTGGGGCCAACGTCCTGACTTTC.

The CDR3 loop is CASSGSQVILYEQYF. DNA for the CDR3: TGTGCCAGCAGCGGTTCACAGGTAATCCTTTACGAGCAGTACTTC. V and J are TRBV2 and TRBJ2-7; a weak D match, TRBD1 (5 bases). This CDR3 comprises 15 residues. From germline, CDR1 is SNHLY and CDR2 FYNNEI. Trimming left V 6 bases short and J 4 bases short, with 19 bases between.

The V gene is TRBV5-1, the J gene TRBJ2-2, with 10 bases fitting TRBD2. This CDR3 is 18 amino acids long. Losses at the gene ends were 3 bases for V and 0 bases for J; bases not matched to a gene: 8. In germline, CDR1 is SGHRS, CDR2 YFSETQ. The CDR3 DNA is TGCGCCAGCAGCTGGGGTAGCGGGGGGATTTCGAACACCGGGGAGCTGTTTTTT. Translating gives CASSWGSGGISNTGELFF.

The chain employs TRBV7-2 and TRBJ2-3; perhaps TRBD2 as D (5 bases). Trimming cost V 3 bases and J 2 bases, with 15 bases left between them. The length of the CDR3 is 16 residues. The germline gives CDR1 SGHTA, CDR2 FQGNSA. CDR3 bases: TGTGCCAGCAGCTTGGACTGGATCGGGTTCACAGATACGCAGTATTTT. Translation gives CASSLDWIGFTDTQYF.

The rearrangement links TRBV27 to TRBJ2-1; TRBD2 agrees at 9 bases. Per germline, CDR1 MNHEY and CDR2 SMNVEV (reference sequence). Germline trimming cut 6 bases from V and 2 bases from J; bases unmatched to any gene: 8. The CDR3 runs to 16 residues. CDR3 sequence reads: CASRSLAGVTYNEQFF. The CDR3 DNA reads TGTGCCAGCAGGAGTTTAGCGGGGGTGACCTACAATGAGCAGTTCTTC.

The rearrangement uses TRBV5-1 and TRBJ2-6, with TRBD1 matching 11 bases. The CDR3 consists of 17 residues. Germline V gene sequence: CDR1 SGHRS, CDR2 YFSETQ. With 4 bases clipped from V and 4 bases from J, the junction kept 7 bases outside the gene matches. The CDR3 DNA reads TGCGCCAGCAGCCCCGGACAGGGGGCACTGGGGGCCAACGTCCTGACTTTC. Protein: CASSPGQGALGANVLTF.

CDR3 DNA sequence: TGTGCCAGCAGCTTCGACCTCCGGGACAGGGCACGCTACACCTTC. Amino acid sequence: CASSFDLRDRARYTF. The chain couples TRBV7-8 to TRBJ1-2; 9 bases map to TRBD1. The V gene's germline CDR1 is SGHVS and CDR2 FQNEAQ. The V segment lost 3 bases and the J segment 9 bases; nucleotides outside the gene matches: 11. This CDR3 region has 15 residues.

The chain couples TRBV7-3 to TRBJ1-1, with D maybe TRBD1 (5 bases). Germline CDR1 reads SGHTA; CDR2 reads FQGTGA. Deletions cut 5 bases from V and 3 bases from J, with 13 bases between. The CDR3 has 14 residues. CDR3 sequence reads: CASSPLGGDTEAFF. The DNA of the CDR3 is TGTGCCAGCAGCCCCCTCGGAGGGGACACTGAAGCTTTCTTT.

This rearrangement joins TRBV29-1 to TRBJ2-1; 10 positions match TRBD2. Germline CDR1 is SQVTM and CDR2 is ANQGSEA. V lost 1 base and J lost 5; bases outside the gene matches: 8. The CDR3 contains 16 residues. This chain's CDR3 is CSVEGGSSGRDNEQFF. The CDR3 DNA is TGCAGCGTTGAAGGGGGTTCCAGCGGGAGGGACAATGAGCAGTTCTTC.

The chain employs TRBV7-8 and TRBJ2-7; a weak D match, TRBD2 (5 bases). The CDR3 totals 13 residues. Deletions cut 4 bases from V and 5 bases from J, with 12 bases between. The germline CDR1 and CDR2 sequences are SGHVS and FQNEAQ. In DNA, the CDR3 is TGTGCCAGCAGCTCGAAAAGGGAGCACGAGCAGTACTTC. Residues: CASSSKREHEQYF.

The chain carries TRBV9 and TRBJ2-5, with D uncertain. Germline CDR1 reads SGDLS; CDR2 reads YYNGEE. The CDR3 has 15 residues. The germline V and J ends were trimmed by 0 bases and 4 bases, with 13 bases remaining between them. CDR3 nucleotide sequence: TGTGCCAGCAGCGTAGGAGGCACGGCGACAGAGACCCAGTACTTC. Amino acid sequence: CASSVGGTATETQYF.

The chain carries TRBV5-4 and TRBJ2-1; TRBD2 might be the D (5 bases). This CDR3 has 15 residues. Germline loops: CDR1 SGHNT, CDR2 YYREEE (reference sequence). Trimming took off 6 bases at V and 1 base at J, with 14 bases between the two ends. The DNA for the CDR3 is TGTGCCAGCAAGGGCCGGACTGATTCCTACAATGAGCAGTTCTTC. Protein: CASKGRTDSYNEQFF. The whole variable domain, remainder taken from reference TRBV5-4 and TRBJ2-1, is ETGVTQSPTHLIKTRGQQVTLRCSSQSGHNTVSWYQQALGQGPQFIFQYYREEENGRGNFPPRFSGLQFPNYSSELNVNALELDDSALYLCASKGRTDSYNEQFFGPGTRLTVL.

The chain is built from TRBV9 and TRBJ2-6; tentatively, D is TRBD2 (7 bases). The germline CDR1 and CDR2 sequences are SGDLS and YYNGEE. The CDR3 sequence is 17 residues long. Trimming took 0 bases from V and 6 from J, leaving 16 bases between them. CDR3 DNA sequence: TGTGCCAGCAGCGTAGCTAATTCGGGGGGCCAGGCCAACGTCCTGACTTTC. Protein: CASSVANSGGQANVLTF.

Details on this clone: A read error may account for a junction end that differs from germline. The CDR3: CASSQTANTEDFF. CDR3 bases: TGCGCCAGCAGCCAGACAGCGAACACTGAAGATTTCTTT. This sequence joins TRBV4-1 and TRBJ1-1; D might be TRBD1 (5 bases). CDR1 and CDR2 (germline): MGHRA, YSYEKL. The CDR3 has 13 amino acids.

The V and J genes are TRBV30 and TRBJ2-7, with 12 bases that match TRBD2. Trimming took 0 bases from V and 2 from J; bases not matched to a gene: 5. This CDR3 has 16 residues. Germline V gene sequence: CDR1 GTSNPN, CDR2 SVGIG (reference sequence). The CDR3 DNA sequence: TGTGCCTGGAGTGTTAGGACTAGCGGGATAGCCTACGAGCAGTACTTC. It translates to CAWSVRTSGIAYEQYF.

This sequence joins TRBV9 and TRBJ2-2; 8 bases match TRBD2. V was clipped by 4 bases and J by 7 bases; unmatched bases: 9. Germline V gene sequence: CDR1 SGDLS, CDR2 YYNGEE. CDR3 length: 15 amino acids. The CDR3 sequence: CASSPVGGRHGELFF. The CDR3 coding sequence is TGTGCCAGCAGCCCCGTTGGCGGGAGGCACGGGGAGCTGTTTTTT.

J is TRBJ2-5 and V is TRBV7-2; 11 bases are shared with TRBD2. CDR1 is SGHTA and CDR2 is FQGNSA in the germline V gene. Trimming cost V 5 bases and J 1 base; bases outside gene matches: 3. The CDR3 runs 15 residues. CDR3 nucleotides: TGTGCCAGCAGCCATAGCGGGGGGGCCCAAGAGACCCAGTACTTC. Translated, it gives CASSHSGGAQETQYF.

The chain uses TRBV5-5 and TRBJ2-7, with a possible D match to TRBD1 (6 bases). The CDR3 extends over 15 amino acids. V shed 3 bases and J shed 2 bases, with 15 bases lying between them. Germline CDR1 SGHKS, CDR2 YYEKEE (reference sequence). The DNA for the CDR3 is TGTGCCAGCAGCTCGCCGGGACATCGACCCTACGAGCAGTACTTC. Its protein is CASSSPGHRPYEQYF.